Following are 11 T cell receptor beta chains from one sample sequenced in a study of blood T cell repertoires in COVID-19. TCRdb's copy holds only in-frame clones and misses some; the assay was immunoSEQ multiplex PCR. The table has 110,000 or so clones, approximately 85% seen once. The sequenced material came from peripheral blood. These receptor sequences come from a man in his forties with acute or convalescent COVID-19.

The rearrangement uses TRBV6-5 and TRBJ2-1; TRBD2 matches at 11 bases. The trim removed 5 bases at V and 6 bases at J, leaving 6 bases unmatched. The CDR3 has 15 residues. The germline gives CDR1 MNHEY, CDR2 SVGAGI. The CDR3 region is CASSKPSGGLNEQFF. The CDR3 region has the DNA TGTGCCAGCAGTAAGCCTAGCGGGGGGCTCAATGAGCAGTTCTTC.

The chain carries TRBV19 and TRBJ1-2; 8 bases match TRBD1. The junction had 14 bases not matched to a gene; V was cut back by 5 bases and J by 6 bases. CDR1 is LNHDA and CDR2 is SQIVND in the germline V gene (reference sequence). The CDR3 has 16 amino acids. For the CDR3, the DNA is TGTGCCAGTAGTCCTCGAACCGGGACAGGAGCTGATGGCTACACCTTC. Amino acids: CASSPRTGTGADGYTF.

The chain carries TRBV6-5 and TRBJ2-3, with D perhaps TRBD1 (6 bases). Germline values: CDR1 MNHEY, CDR2 SVGAGI. CDR3 length: 14 amino acids. Trimming left V 0 bases short and J 4 bases short, with 8 bases between. The CDR3 here is CASSYSGGADTQYF. The CDR3 nucleotides are TGTGCCAGCAGTTACTCTGGGGGCGCAGATACGCAGTATTTT.

The chain is built from TRBV7-2 and TRBJ1-2; 7 bases fit TRBD1. V lost 5 bases, J lost 1 base, and 4 bases stayed unmatched. CDR1 and CDR2 (germline): SGHTA, FQGNSA. This CDR3 has 14 residues. Here the CDR3 DNA reads TGTGCCAGCAGCAAGACAGGGAATAACTATGGCTACACCTTC. Protein: CASSKTGNNYGYTF.

The chain links TRBV18 to TRBJ2-5; TRBD2 matches at 9 bases. This CDR3 contains 15 residues. Germline-derived CDR1 and CDR2 are KGHSH and LQKENI. V lost 0 bases, J lost 2 bases, and 1 base stayed unmatched. The CDR3 nucleotides are TGTGCCAGCTCACCACCGGGACTAGCACAAGAGACCCAGTACTTC. Amino acid sequence: CASSPPGLAQETQYF.

The chain is built from TRBV7-8 and TRBJ2-5; a weak D match, TRBD2 (7 bases). Germline CDR1 SGHVS, CDR2 FQNEAQ. The CDR3 is 15 amino acids. The V end lost 1 base, the J end lost 1 base, and 10 bases lay between the germline ends. The CDR3 bases are TGTGCCAGCAGCTTAGAAGGGGGGGCCCAAGAGACCCAGTACTTC. Encoded protein: CASSLEGGAQETQYF.

The chain links TRBV7-9 to TRBJ2-3, with a weak D call TRBD1 (6 bases). CDR3 length: 15 residues. V dropped 0 bases and J dropped 1 base, with 8 bases sitting between them. From germline, CDR1 is SEHNR and CDR2 FQNEAQ (reference sequence). The CDR3 here is CASSLAGARTDTQYF. DNA for the CDR3: TGTGCCAGCAGCTTAGCGGGGGCACGCACAGATACGCAGTATTTT.

V gene TRBV29-1 combines with J gene TRBJ1-1; perhaps TRBD1 as D (6 bases). In germline, CDR1 is SQVTM, CDR2 ANQGSEA. V was clipped by 8 bases and J by 7 bases, with 11 bases between them. The CDR3 is 10 residues long. CDR3 loop: CSTQTGEAFF. The CDR3 coding sequence is TGCAGCACCCAGACAGGTGAAGCTTTCTTT. Drawing the rest from reference TRBV29-1 and TRBJ1-1, the complete variable domain is SAVISQKPSRDICQRGTSLTIQCQVDSQVTMMFWYRQQPGQSLTLIATANQGSEATYESGFVIDKFPISRPNLTFSTLTVSNMSPEDSSIYLCSTQTGEAFFGQGTRLTVV.

The chain is built from TRBV11-3 and TRBJ2-7; 11 nucleotides agree with TRBD1. Germline trimming cut 5 bases from V and 4 bases from J; bases unmatched to any gene: 4. The CDR3 has 14 residues. Per the germline V gene, CDR1 is SGHNT and CDR2 is YENEEA. DNA of the CDR3: TGTGCCAGCAGCCCTGGGACAGGGGGGTACGAGCAGTACTTC. Its protein product is CASSPGTGGYEQYF.

This clone was recorded a few times. The chain joins TRBV28 to TRBJ1-2; TRBD1 aligns across 7 bases. The CDR3 is made up of 13 amino acids. Germline values: CDR1 MDHEN, CDR2 SYDVKM. V gave up 6 bases and J gave up 4 bases; unmatched junction bases: 5. The CDR3 protein is CASRTDRSYGYTF. As DNA, the CDR3 is TGTGCCAGCAGGACGGACAGGAGCTATGGCTACACCTTC.

The chain combines TRBV24-1 with TRBJ1-1, with TRBD1 identical over 7 bases. CDR3 length equals 15 residues. The germline gives CDR1 KGHDR, CDR2 SFDVKD. Trimming cost V 4 bases and J 3 bases; bases outside gene matches: 7. The CDR3: CATSDPRTGDTEAFF. The CDR3 DNA reads TGTGCCACCAGTGACCCTCGGACAGGAGACACTGAAGCTTTCTTT.